One TCR beta chain is described in this entry. This clonotype was recorded a few times. The antigen it recognizes is unknown. No much larger clone is present one base from it, and per-base qualities are unavailable. The library was generated by 5' RACE. For sequencing, an Illumina HiSeq 2500 was employed. A second PCR of roughly 7 to 11 cycles was run with a J-beta primer mix and a sample-barcoded 5' primer. A template-switch 5' adaptor carrying 12 random nucleotides introduced a unique molecular identifier onto each TCR beta cDNA molecule. At least 2.5 million CDR3-containing paired-end reads were obtained from each sample. First-strand cDNA synthesis was performed from all RNA using the Mint cDNA synthesis kit, with priming by a TRBC-specific oligonucleotide. After uracil-DNA glycosylase treatment, a first 18-cycle PCR used universal primers M1SS and BC2_uni_R on all cDNA. Per the source publication's procedure: Each sample was normalized by randomly selecting 1 million high-quality reads, each carrying a distinct molecular identifier. Instead of being binned into consensus sequences, reads that shared molecular identifiers were thrown out. MiTCR, run with a Q25 quality threshold and the strictest error-elimination algorithm, handled CDR3 identification, clonotype clustering and error correction. A nonparametric unseen species model with Euler transformation was used to estimate a lower bound on total TCR beta diversity. TCRdb reran the public reads through fastp at Q25 and MiXCR, keeping productive beta chains. For every CDR3 protein sequence, its rows merge into one entry that carries the most common genes and DNA. The V and J calls and clone size come from TCRdb's table, not from the authors' own analysis. This sample holds around 710,000 distinct CDR3 sequences; roughly 44% were observed only once. The ten largest clones take up around 20% of the sample.

From the germline V gene, CDR1 is SGHRS and CDR2 is YFSETQ. The germline V and J ends show losses of 1 base and 4 bases respectively, and no gene match explains 3 bases of the junction. The CDR3, cysteine through phenylalanine, is 14 amino acids long. The CDR3 DNA has 42 bases and is translated from base 1. This record comes from a study of blood T cells in healthy people across ages (dated by TCRdb to the mid-2010s). Regarding the research as a whole: Template switching captured roughly one uniquely barcoded TCR beta cDNA molecule per two T cells in model experiments. Age-related changes in TCR beta repertoire diversity were measured in the study by deep sequencing normalized with unique cDNA molecular identifiers. Donors were grouped into four age groups: young (average roughly 15 years), middle-aged (about 38), aged (roughly 67) and long-lived (approximately 78). For two donors (one aged 18 to 29 and one aged 80 or older), the study analyzed two additional independent replicas of 1 million unique cDNA reads from the same blood draw. To avoid experimental bias, donors of different ages were spread randomly across the sequencing lanes.

Study-wide findings and limitations: Estimates of total diversity based on one million sequenced T cells were considered lower bounds and underestimates. Conclusive comparison of naive and antigen-experienced compartments was prevented by the profiling of bulk unsorted PBMCs. As age increased, observed TCR beta diversity per million T cells dropped in a roughly linear way, and a significant reduction was already evident by age about 40. The percentage of naive T cells measured by flow cytometry correlated strongly with observed TCR beta diversity. The CMV infection status of donors was not known, potentially confounding age-related changes in expanded clonotypes. Compared with the aged group, more naive CD4+ T cells, fewer expanded clones and increased TCR diversity were shown by the long-lived group, suggesting age selection.

The roughly 39 donors, aged 6 to 90 years, were systemically healthy Caucasian individuals from Russia. Approximately 10 milliliters of peripheral blood were collected from each donor into EDTA-treated Vacutainer tubes. Ficoll-Paque density-gradient centrifugation was used to isolate PBMCs, with at least 6 million per sample. Total RNA was extracted from PBMCs with Trizol reagent, with at least 5 micrograms obtained per sample. The percentages of naive CD45RAhigh/CD27high T cells were determined by flow cytometry on a PBMC aliquot from every donor. The rearrangement joined TRBV5-1 to TRBJ1-2; TRBD1 aligns with 8 central bases. This clonotype originated in a woman aged 55-75 years in good health. The material sequenced was blood. The nucleotide sequence is given as TGCGCCAGCAGCTTGAATGACAGGGGCTATGGCTACACCTTC. It encodes CASSLNDRGYGYTF.